Presented here are 5 T cell receptor beta chains from one specimen sequenced in a study of beta chain features in type 1 diabetes. Reverse transcription of all isolated RNA meant that expressed TCRB transcripts were sequenced. The repertoire was sequenced with immunoSEQ multiplex PCR; TCRdb's copy has only in-frame clones and lacks some. Of 600,000 to 650,000 clones detected, around 16% appear once; the ten largest clones hold about 0.097%. The specimen sequenced was naive CD4+ T cells from blood. These receptor sequences come from a man aged 18 to 35 in good health.

The chain combines TRBV7-2 with TRBJ2-4, with TRBD2 as a possible D gene (5 bases). V shed 1 base and J shed 0 bases, with 13 bases lying between them. This CDR3 contains 17 residues. The germline CDR1 and CDR2 sequences are SGHTA and FQGNSA. The CDR3 reads CASSLGAGGGAKNIQYF. The CDR3 DNA is TGTGCCAGCAGCTTAGGGGCGGGTGGAGGAGCCAAAAACATTCAGTACTTC.

This sequence joins TRBV11-2 and TRBJ2-7, with TRBD1 matching over 10 bases. This CDR3 contains 14 residues. Germline V gene sequence: CDR1 SGHAT, CDR2 FQNNGV. Trimming removed 3 bases from V and 6 bases from J; junction bases left unmatched: 5. Here the CDR3 reads CASSLATGGTEQYF. The CDR3 DNA sequence: TGTGCCAGCAGCTTGGCGACAGGGGGCACCGAGCAGTACTTC.

The chain couples TRBV27 to TRBJ2-3; D remains unclear. V lost 1 base and J lost 5, with 7 bases in between. Germline V lookup: CDR1 MNHEY, CDR2 SMNVEV (reference sequence). This CDR3 spans 13 amino acids. CDR3: CASSLLRGDTQYF. The CDR3 coding sequence is TGTGCCAGCAGTTTATTGCGCGGAGATACGCAGTATTTT.

This clone was recorded a few times. The chain has TRBV7-2 and TRBJ2-5, with 7 bases identical to TRBD2. V was pared by 5 bases and J by 4 bases, with 7 bases of the junction left unmatched. The CDR3 has 14 residues. Germline CDR1 is SGHTA and CDR2 is FQGNSA. The chain's CDR3 is CASSRTGGRETQYF. Here the CDR3 DNA reads TGTGCCAGCAGCCGTACCGGGGGGAGAGAGACCCAGTACTTC. Complete variable domain (other parts from reference TRBV7-2 and TRBJ2-5): GAGVSQSPSNKVTEKGKDVELRCDPISGHTALYWYRQSLGQGLEFLIYFQGNSAPDKSGLPSDRFSAERTGGSVSTLTIQRTQQEDSAVYLCASSRTGGRETQYFGPGTRLLVL.

The J gene is TRBJ2-1, the V gene TRBV7-2; the match to TRBD1 covers 8 bases. CDR1 SGHTA and CDR2 FQGNSA come from the germline V gene. Trimming at V came to 5 bases and at J to 5 bases, leaving 5 bases not matched to a gene. The CDR3 contains 14 residues. Written as DNA, the CDR3 is TGTGCCAGCAGCACGGACAGGGAAAACAATGAGCAGTTCTTC. Encoded protein: CASSTDRENNEQFF. Looking up the rest from reference TRBV7-2 and TRBJ2-1 gives the full variable domain: GAGVSQSPSNKVTEKGKDVELRCDPISGHTALYWYRQSLGQGLEFLIYFQGNSAPDKSGLPSDRFSAERTGGSVSTLTIQRTQQEDSAVYLCASSTDRENNEQFFGPGTRLTVL.